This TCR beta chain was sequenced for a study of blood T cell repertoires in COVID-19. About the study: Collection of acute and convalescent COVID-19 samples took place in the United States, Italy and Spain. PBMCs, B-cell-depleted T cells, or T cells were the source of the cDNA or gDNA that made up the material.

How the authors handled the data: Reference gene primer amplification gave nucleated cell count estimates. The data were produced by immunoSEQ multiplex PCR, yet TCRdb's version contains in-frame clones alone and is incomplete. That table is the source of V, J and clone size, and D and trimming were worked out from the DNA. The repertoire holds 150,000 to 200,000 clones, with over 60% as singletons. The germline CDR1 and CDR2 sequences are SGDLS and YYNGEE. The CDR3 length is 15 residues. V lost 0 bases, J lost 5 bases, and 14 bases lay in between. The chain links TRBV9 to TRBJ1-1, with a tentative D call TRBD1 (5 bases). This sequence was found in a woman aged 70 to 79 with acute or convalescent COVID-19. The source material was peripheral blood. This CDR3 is CASSVEWGGRTEAFF. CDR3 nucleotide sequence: TGTGCCAGCAGCGTAGAGTGGGGGGGACGGACTGAAGCTTTCTTT.